A selection of T cell receptor beta chains follows, all from one sample in a study of CD8 T cells in ankylosing spondylitis. TCRdb ran MiXCR on the 5' RACE reads and lists one entry per CDR3 protein. The sample lists around 770,000 distinct CDR3 sequences; about 10% were seen once. Sequencing used blood, either unsorted or a sorted T cell fraction (not recorded which). The receptors shown here come from a male donor with ankylosing spondylitis. CDR3s include the opening cysteine and the closing phenylalanine or tryptophan. D genes are given only for firm matches. A clone size is listed for some rows: how often the clone was seen (once, few, many), or a class if it is expanded.

v_gene: TRBV29-1; abundance: many; len: 12; j_gene: TRBJ2-7; d_gene: NA; CDR3aa: CSVMGISYEQYF; CDR3nt: TGCAGCGTTATGGGGATCTCCTACGAGCAGTACTTC
v_gene: TRBV19; abundance: few; len: 14; j_gene: TRBJ1-6; d_gene: NA; CDR3aa: CASSWMGEGSPLHF; CDR3nt: TGTGCCAGTAGTTGGATGGGGGAAGGATCACCCCTCCACTTT
v_gene: TRBV6-2/TRBV6-3; abundance: few; len: 14; j_gene: TRBJ2-1; d_gene: NA; CDR3aa: CASSHFIRGNEQFF; CDR3nt: TGTGCCAGCAGCCACTTTATTCGGGGAAATGAGCAGTTCTTC
v_gene: TRBV7-7; abundance: NA; len: 20; j_gene: TRBJ1-1; d_gene: TRBD1; CDR3aa: CASSLAFPPSRQGSPTEAFF; CDR3nt: TGTGCTAGCAGCTTAGCCTTTCCCCCATCCCGACAGGGGTCACCAACTGAAGCTTTCTTT
v_gene: TRBV20-1; abundance: many; len: 13; j_gene: TRBJ2-5; d_gene: NA; CDR3aa: CSARERGKETQYF; CDR3nt: TGCAGTGCTAGAGAAAGGGGGAAAGAGACCCAGTACTTC
v_gene: TRBV18; abundance: many; len: 14; j_gene: TRBJ2-1; d_gene: NA; CDR3aa: CASSPPAKYNEQFF; CDR3nt: TGTGCCAGCTCACCACCGGCCAAGTACAATGAGCAGTTCTTC
v_gene: TRBV29-1; abundance: few; len: 13; j_gene: TRBJ2-7; d_gene: NA; CDR3aa: CSVEASGSDEQYF; CDR3nt: TGCAGCGTTGAAGCTTCGGGGTCCGACGAGCAGTACTTC
v_gene: TRBV20-1; abundance: NA; len: 13; j_gene: TRBJ2-1; d_gene: NA; CDR3aa: CSASGGYHNEQFF; CDR3nt: TGCAGTGCTAGTGGGGGGTATCACAATGAGCAGTTCTTC
v_gene: TRBV29-1; abundance: NA; len: 12; j_gene: TRBJ1-1; d_gene: NA; CDR3aa: CIPITAAVRAFF; CDR3nt: TGCATCCCGATTACAGCGGCGGTTAGAGCTTTCTTT
v_gene: TRBV12-3/TRBV12-4; abundance: NA; len: 17; j_gene: TRBJ2-3; d_gene: TRBD2; CDR3aa: CASSRFANGGVTDTQYF; CDR3nt: TGTGCCAGCAGTCGGTTCGCAAACGGGGGGGTCACAGATACGCAGTATTTT
v_gene: TRBV20-1; abundance: many; len: 11; j_gene: TRBJ2-7; d_gene: NA; CDR3aa: CSARNGYEQYF; CDR3nt: TGCAGTGCTAGGAACGGCTACGAGCAGTACTTC
v_gene: TRBV18; abundance: many; len: 16; j_gene: TRBJ1-5; d_gene: NA; CDR3aa: CASSPEKGGYNQPQHF; CDR3nt: TGTGCCAGCTCACCAGAAAAAGGGGGTTACAATCAGCCCCAGCATTTT
v_gene: TRBV11-2; abundance: NA; len: 14; j_gene: TRBJ2-7; d_gene: NA; CDR3aa: CASSARDTSYEQYF; CDR3nt: TGTGCCAGCAGCGCGCGGGACACCTCCTACGAGCAGTACTTC
v_gene: TRBV6-5; abundance: many; len: 16; j_gene: TRBJ2-2; d_gene: TRBD1; CDR3aa: CASSSWGTGNTGELFF; CDR3nt: TGTGCCAGCAGTTCCTGGGGGACAGGCAACACCGGGGAGCTGTTTTTT
v_gene: TRBV29-1; abundance: few; len: 15; j_gene: TRBJ2-3; d_gene: TRBD2; CDR3aa: CSARTSGEPTDTQYF; CDR3nt: TGCAGCGCCCGGACTAGCGGGGAACCCACAGATACGCAGTATTTT
v_gene: TRBV5-1; abundance: few; len: 16; j_gene: TRBJ2-1; d_gene: TRBD2; CDR3aa: CASSSRGSGVYNEQFF; CDR3nt: TGCGCCAGCAGCTCCCGGGGTAGCGGGGTCTACAATGAGCAGTTCTTC
v_gene: TRBV20-1; abundance: NA; len: 13; j_gene: TRBJ2-5; d_gene: NA; CDR3aa: CSAPGLGGETQYF; CDR3nt: TGCAGTGCCCCGGGCCTCGGGGGAGAGACCCAGTACTTC
v_gene: TRBV6-1; abundance: NA; len: 14; j_gene: TRBJ1-2; d_gene: NA; CDR3aa: CASSTSGSAYGYTF; CDR3nt: TGTGCCAGCAGCACCAGCGGGTCGGCCTATGGCTACACCTTC
v_gene: TRBV7-2; abundance: NA; len: 14; j_gene: TRBJ2-1; d_gene: NA; CDR3aa: CASTDGGVDNEQFF; CDR3nt: TGTGCCAGCACCGATGGGGGAGTGGACAATGAGCAGTTCTTC
v_gene: TRBV20-1; abundance: few; len: 16; j_gene: TRBJ2-3; d_gene: TRBD2; CDR3aa: CSAGRMGREGLDTQYF; CDR3nt: TGCAGTGCTGGAAGAATGGGGCGGGAGGGCCTAGATACGCAGTATTTT
v_gene: TRBV7-2; abundance: NA; len: 14; j_gene: TRBJ2-4; d_gene: TRBD1; CDR3aa: CASSATGGKNIQYF; CDR3nt: TGTGCCAGCAGCGCGACAGGGGGGAAAAACATTCAGTACTTC
v_gene: TRBV18; abundance: few; len: 15; j_gene: TRBJ1-5; d_gene: NA; CDR3aa: CASSAGIRGNQPQHF; CDR3nt: TGTGCCAGCTCAGCCGGGATCAGGGGCAATCAGCCCCAGCATTTT